This T cell receptor (beta chain) was identified during a study of blood T cells in healthy people across ages (dated by TCRdb to between 2015 and 2017). Regarding the research as a whole: In model experiments, template switching captured about one uniquely barcoded TCR beta cDNA molecule for every two T cells. The study measured age-related changes in TCR beta repertoire diversity using deep sequencing normalized with unique cDNA molecular identifiers. Donors were grouped into four age groups: young (average approximately 15 years), middle-aged (around 39), aged (62) and long-lived (over 80). To avoid experimental bias, donors of different ages were randomly spread across the sequencing lanes. For two donors (one aged 18 to 30 and one aged 80 or older), the study analyzed two additional independent replicas of 1 million unique cDNA reads from the same blood draw. Paper-wide results and their limitations: Total diversity estimates from one million sequenced T cells were considered lower bounds and underestimates. Conclusive comparison of naive and antigen-experienced compartments was prevented by the profiling of bulk unsorted PBMCs. The long-lived group showed more naive CD4+ T cells, fewer expanded clones and increased TCR diversity than the aged group, suggesting age selection. The CMV infection status of donors was not known, potentially confounding age-related changes in expanded clonotypes. Observed TCR beta diversity correlated strongly with the percentage of naive T cells measured by flow cytometry. Observed TCR beta diversity per million T cells fell roughly linearly with age, and a significant reduction was already apparent by age around 40.

Concerning this clonotype itself: This clone's antigen is unknown. Qualities for individual bases were not recorded, and no much larger clone is one base off.

Receptors were amplified or captured by 5' RACE. The listed sequencing device is Illumina HiSeq 2500. The second PCR ran for about 6 to 12 cycles and used a J-beta primer mix along with a sample-barcoded 5' primer. A template-switch 5' adaptor carrying 12 random nucleotides introduced a unique molecular identifier onto each TCR beta cDNA molecule. Each sample yielded at least 2.5 million CDR3-containing paired-end reads. The Mint cDNA synthesis kit, primed by a TRBC-specific oligonucleotide, was used to synthesize first-strand cDNA from all RNA. After uracil-DNA glycosylase treatment, a first 18-cycle PCR used universal primers M1SS and BC2_uni_R on all cDNA. As for the original processing: Each sample was normalized by randomly selecting 1 million high-quality reads, each carrying a distinct molecular identifier. Instead of being binned into consensus sequences, reads that shared molecular identifiers were thrown out. MiTCR, run with a Q25 quality threshold and the strictest error-elimination algorithm, handled CDR3 identification, clonotype clustering and error correction. Lower-bound total TCR beta diversity was estimated with a nonparametric unseen species model using Euler transformation. TCRdb reran the public reads through fastp at Q25 and MiXCR, keeping productive beta chains. Here each entry gathers all rows of one CDR3 protein and keeps the most common genes and DNA. TCRdb, rather than the study authors, made the V and J calls. In this sample the table shows 1.5 million to 2 million distinct CDR3 sequences, 49% of which occur a single time. The top ten clonotypes cover approximately 2.1% of the sample.

The approximately 39 donors, aged about 6 to 95 years, were systemically healthy Caucasian individuals from Russia. Each donor gave about 9.7 milliliters of peripheral blood, drawn into EDTA-treated Vacutainer tubes. Ficoll-Paque density-gradient centrifugation was used to isolate PBMCs, with at least 6 million obtained per sample. Trizol reagent was used to extract total RNA from the PBMCs, yielding at least 5.5 micrograms per sample. Naive CD45RAhigh/CD27high T cell percentages were measured by flow cytometry on a PBMC aliquot from every donor. A distance of 12 bases separates the germline ends of V and J, which lose 6 bases and 0 bases respectively. From cysteine to phenylalanine, the CDR3 is 14 amino acids long. This entry keeps only the CDR3 DNA: 42 bases, framed from base 1. CDR1 is given as MDHEN and CDR2 as SYDVKM, both from the germline V gene.

This TCR was recovered from a woman aged 40 to 55 in good health. The rearrangement joined TRBV28 to TRBJ2-7, and the D gene may be TRBD1, 6 bases matching. The specimen was blood. The CDR3 region has the sequence CASRYHRDSYEQYF. At the DNA level, the sequence is TGTGCCAGCAGGTACCACAGGGACTCCTACGAGCAGTACTTC.